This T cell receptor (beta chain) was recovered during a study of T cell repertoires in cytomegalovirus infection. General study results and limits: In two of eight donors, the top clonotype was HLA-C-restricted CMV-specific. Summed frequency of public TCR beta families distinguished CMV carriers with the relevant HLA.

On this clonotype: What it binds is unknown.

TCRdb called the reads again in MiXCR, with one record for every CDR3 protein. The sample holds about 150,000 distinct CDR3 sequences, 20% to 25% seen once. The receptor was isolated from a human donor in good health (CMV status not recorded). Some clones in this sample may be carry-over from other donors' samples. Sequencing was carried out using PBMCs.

The CDR3 sequence: CASSQEGGSKNIQYF. The CDR3, as DNA: TGTGCCAGCAGCCAAGAAGGAGGGTCCAAAAACATTCAGTACTTC. The chain uses TRBV3-1 and TRBJ2-4, with D maybe TRBD2 (6 bases). The CDR3 is made up of 15 amino acids. The germline CDR1 and CDR2 sequences are LGHDT and YNNKEL (reference sequence). Between the trimmed V and J ends, which lost 0 bases and 2 bases, there was a span of 8 bases.